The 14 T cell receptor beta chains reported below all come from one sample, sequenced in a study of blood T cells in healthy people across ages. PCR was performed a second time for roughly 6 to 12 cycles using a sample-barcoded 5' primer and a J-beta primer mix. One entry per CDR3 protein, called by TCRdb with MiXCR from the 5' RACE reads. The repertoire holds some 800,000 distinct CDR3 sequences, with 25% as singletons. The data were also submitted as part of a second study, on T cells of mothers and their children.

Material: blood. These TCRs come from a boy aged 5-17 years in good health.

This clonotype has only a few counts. The CDR3 reads CSARTAGGVEQFF. As DNA, the CDR3 is TGCAGTGCTAGGACAGCGGGAGGGGTTGAGCAGTTCTTC. The chain couples TRBV20-1 to TRBJ2-5, with TRBD2 matching over 10 bases. The J call may be in error: the DNA end matches TRBJ2-1 better. Germline lookup yields CDR1 DFQATT and CDR2 SNEGSKA (reference sequence). The CDR3 is made up of 13 amino acids.

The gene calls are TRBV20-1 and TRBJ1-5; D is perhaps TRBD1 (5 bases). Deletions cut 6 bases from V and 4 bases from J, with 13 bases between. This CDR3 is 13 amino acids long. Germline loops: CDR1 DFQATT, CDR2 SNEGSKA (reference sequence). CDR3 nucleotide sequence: TGCAGTGCCTCACGGGGGAGTAATCAGCCCCAGCATTTT. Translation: CSASRGSNQPQHF.

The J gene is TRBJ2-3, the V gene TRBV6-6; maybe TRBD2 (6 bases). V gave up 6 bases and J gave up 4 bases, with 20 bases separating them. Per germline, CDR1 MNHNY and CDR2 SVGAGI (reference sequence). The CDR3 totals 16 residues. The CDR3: CASSRTAGWAADTQYF. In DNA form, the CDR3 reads TGTGCCAGCAGCCGTACCGCGGGGTGGGCCGCAGATACGCAGTATTTT.

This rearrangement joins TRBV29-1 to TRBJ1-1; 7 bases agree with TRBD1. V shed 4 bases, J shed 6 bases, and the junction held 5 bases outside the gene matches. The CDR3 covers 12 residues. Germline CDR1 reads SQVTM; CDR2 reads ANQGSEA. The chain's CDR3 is CSVGWDSAEAFF. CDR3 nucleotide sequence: TGCAGCGTTGGTTGGGACAGCGCTGAAGCTTTCTTT.

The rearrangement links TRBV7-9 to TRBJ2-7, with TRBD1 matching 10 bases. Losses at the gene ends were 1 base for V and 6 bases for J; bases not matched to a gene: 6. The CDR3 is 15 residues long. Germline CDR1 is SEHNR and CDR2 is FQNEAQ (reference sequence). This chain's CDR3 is CASSLVGQGRSEQYF. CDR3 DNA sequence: TGTGCCAGCAGCTTAGTGGGACAGGGGAGGAGCGAGCAGTACTTC. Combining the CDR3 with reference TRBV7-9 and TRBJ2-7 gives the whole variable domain DTGVSQNPRHKITKRGQNVTFRCDPISEHNRLYWYRQTLGQGPEFLTYFQNEAQLEKSRLLSDRFSAERPKGSFSTLEIQRTEQGDSAMYLCASSLVGQGRSEQYFGPGTRLTVT.

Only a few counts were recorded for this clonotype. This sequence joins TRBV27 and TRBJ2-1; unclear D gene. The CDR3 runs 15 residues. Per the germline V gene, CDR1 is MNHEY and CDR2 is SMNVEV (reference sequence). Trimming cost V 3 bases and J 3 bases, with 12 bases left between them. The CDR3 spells CASSFVQGGYNEQFF. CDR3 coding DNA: TGTGCCAGCAGTTTCGTGCAAGGTGGCTACAATGAGCAGTTCTTC.

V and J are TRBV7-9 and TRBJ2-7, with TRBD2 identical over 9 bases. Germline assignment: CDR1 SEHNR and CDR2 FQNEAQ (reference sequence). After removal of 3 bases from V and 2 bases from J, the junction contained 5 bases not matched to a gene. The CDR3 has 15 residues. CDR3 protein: CASSFPAGGAYEQYF. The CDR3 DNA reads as TGTGCCAGCAGCTTCCCCGCGGGAGGGGCCTACGAGCAGTACTTC.

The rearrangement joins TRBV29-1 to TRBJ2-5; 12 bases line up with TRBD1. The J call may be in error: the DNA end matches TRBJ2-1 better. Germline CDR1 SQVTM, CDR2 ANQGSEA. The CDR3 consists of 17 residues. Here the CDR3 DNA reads TGCAGCGTCCTCAACCTTCGAGGGACAGGGGGCTTAAGTGAGCAGTTCTTC. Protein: CSVLNLRGTGGLSEQFF.

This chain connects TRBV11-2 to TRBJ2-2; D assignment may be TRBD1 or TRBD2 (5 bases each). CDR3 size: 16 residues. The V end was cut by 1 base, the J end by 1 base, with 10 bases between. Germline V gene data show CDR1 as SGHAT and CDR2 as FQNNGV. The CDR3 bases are TGTGCCAGCAGCTTAGTGCAGGGAGTGAACACCGGGGAGCTGTTTTTT. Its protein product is CASSLVQGVNTGELFF.

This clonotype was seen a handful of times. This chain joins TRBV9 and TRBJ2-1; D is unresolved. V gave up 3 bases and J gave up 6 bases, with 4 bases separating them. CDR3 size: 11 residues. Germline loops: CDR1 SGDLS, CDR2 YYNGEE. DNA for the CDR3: TGTGCCAGCAGCGAAAGCAATGAGCAGTTCTTC. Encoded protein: CASSESNEQFF.

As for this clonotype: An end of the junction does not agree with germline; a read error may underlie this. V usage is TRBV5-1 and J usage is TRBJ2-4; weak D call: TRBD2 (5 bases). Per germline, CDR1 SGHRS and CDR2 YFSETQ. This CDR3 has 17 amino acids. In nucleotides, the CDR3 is TGCGCCAGCAGCTTGGACTCTGCGGTTCTAGCCACAAACATTCAGTACTTC. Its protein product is CASSLDSAVLATNIQYF.

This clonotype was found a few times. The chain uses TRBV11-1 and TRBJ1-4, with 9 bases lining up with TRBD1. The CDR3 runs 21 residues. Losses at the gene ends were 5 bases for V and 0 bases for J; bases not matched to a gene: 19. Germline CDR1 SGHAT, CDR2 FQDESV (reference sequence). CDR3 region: CASSGWTGEKGSYSTNEKLFF. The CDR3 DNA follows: TGTGCCAGCAGCGGATGGACAGGGGAAAAAGGGAGCTATTCAACTAATGAAAAACTGTTTTTT.

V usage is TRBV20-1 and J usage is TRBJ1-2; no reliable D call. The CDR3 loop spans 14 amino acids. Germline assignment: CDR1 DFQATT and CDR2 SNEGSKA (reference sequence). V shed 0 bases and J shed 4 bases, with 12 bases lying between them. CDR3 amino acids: CSAREGGLGYGYTF. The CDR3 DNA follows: TGCAGTGCTAGAGAGGGAGGGTTGGGCTATGGCTACACCTTC.

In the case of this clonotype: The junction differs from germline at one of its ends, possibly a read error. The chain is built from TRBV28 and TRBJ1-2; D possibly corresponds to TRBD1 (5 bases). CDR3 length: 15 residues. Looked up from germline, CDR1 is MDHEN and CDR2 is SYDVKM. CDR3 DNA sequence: TGTGCCAGCACCCGACCGGTTAGGGGTCTCTATGGCCACACCTTC. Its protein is CASTRPVRGLYGHTF.